The 9 T cell receptor beta chains given below trace back to one sample, sequenced in a study of blood T cells in healthy people across ages. Primed by a sample-barcoded 5' primer and a J-beta primer mix, a second PCR proceeded for 7 to 11 cycles. TCRdb used MiXCR to reprocess the 5' RACE reads, holding one entry per CDR3 protein. The data show 2 million or so distinct CDR3 sequences, around half seen once. Input material: blood. The receptors were sampled from a woman aged 40-49 years in good health.

The chain carries TRBV4-3 and TRBJ1-6; a possible D gene is TRBD1 (5 bases). The V gene's germline CDR1 is LGHNA and CDR2 YSLEER. Trimming removed 0 bases at V and 7 bases at J, with 19 bases between. The CDR3 covers 18 residues. Written as DNA, the CDR3 is TGCGCCAGCAGCCAAGATTTGGTTTTAGGGGAGGCGAATTCACCCCTCCACTTT. This codes for CASSQDLVLGEANSPLHF.

The CDR3 spells CSAIQGVGQETQFF. The CDR3 DNA is TGCAGTGCTATTCAAGGGGTTGGCCAAGAGACCCAGTTCTTC. The chain couples TRBV20-1 to TRBJ2-1; D may be TRBD1 (5 bases). V shed 4 bases and J shed 13 bases, with 23 bases lying between them. The germline gives CDR1 DFQATT, CDR2 SNEGSKA (reference sequence). The CDR3 extends over 14 amino acids.

This clonotype was detected a few times. The J gene is TRBJ1-5, the V gene TRBV20-1, with unresolved D. Germline V CDR1 and CDR2: DFQATT, SNEGSKA (reference sequence). The CDR3 sequence is 12 residues long. V lost 7 bases and J lost 7, with 14 bases in between. CDR3 sequence (DNA): TGCAGTGTATGCCGAGATCAACAGCCCCAGCATTTT. Translating gives CSVCRDQQPQHF.

Only a few counts were recorded for this clonotype. This chain uses TRBV4-3 with TRBJ2-3; D is perhaps TRBD1 or TRBD2 (5 bases each). V was clipped by 0 bases and J by 2 bases, with 12 bases between them. Germline lookup yields CDR1 LGHNA and CDR2 YSLEER. The CDR3 runs to 16 residues. The CDR3 nucleotides are TGCGCCAGCAGCCAAGATTATCCGGGACCCACAGATACGCAGTATTTT. Translation gives CASSQDYPGPTDTQYF.

This clonotype was seen a few times. The J gene is TRBJ1-2, the V gene TRBV2; possibly TRBD1 for D (5 bases). Looked up from germline, CDR1 is SNHLY and CDR2 is FYNNEI. Trimming pared 10 bases from V and 6 bases from J, leaving 9 bases between. This CDR3 has 10 amino acids. The DNA for the CDR3 is TGTGCCAAGGGGCCCAATGGCTACACCTTC. Translated: CAKGPNGYTF.

The chain combines TRBV27 with TRBJ2-1; TRBD2 aligns across 11 bases. The V and J ends lost 4 bases and 5 bases, in that order; junction bases with no gene match: 10. The CDR3 runs to 17 residues. Germline CDR1 and CDR2: MNHEY and SMNVEV (reference sequence). The DNA for the CDR3 is TGTGCCAGCAGTTCCATATCAACTAGCGGGGGCCACAATGAGCAGTTCTTC. It codes for CASSSISTSGGHNEQFF.

This clonotype showed up just once. The chain combines TRBV6-5 with TRBJ2-7; D may be TRBD1 (5 bases). The J call may be faulty, since TRBJ2-5 better matches the DNA end. This CDR3 contains 16 residues. CDR1 MNHEY and CDR2 SVGAGI come from the germline V gene. This CDR3 is CASRWDLDSIQETQYF. The CDR3 DNA reads as TGTGCCAGCAGATGGGATTTAGACAGTATTCAAGAGACCCAGTACTTC.

This chain connects TRBV12-3 or TRBV12-4 to TRBJ1-1, with D unclear. The CDR3 is 12 amino acids. V was trimmed by 6 bases and J by 4 bases, leaving 9 bases between them. CDR3 coding DNA: TGTGCCAGCAGCCCAGCGGGCACTGAAGCTTTCTTT. Its translation: CASSPAGTEAFF.

V is TRBV2 and J is TRBJ1-2, with unresolved D. V dropped 1 base and J dropped 3 bases, with 6 bases sitting between them. CDR1 SNHLY and CDR2 FYNNEI come from the germline V gene. The CDR3 covers 13 residues. CDR3 in amino acids: CASSEEVDYGYTF. DNA for the CDR3: TGTGCCAGCAGTGAAGAAGTCGACTATGGCTACACCTTC.